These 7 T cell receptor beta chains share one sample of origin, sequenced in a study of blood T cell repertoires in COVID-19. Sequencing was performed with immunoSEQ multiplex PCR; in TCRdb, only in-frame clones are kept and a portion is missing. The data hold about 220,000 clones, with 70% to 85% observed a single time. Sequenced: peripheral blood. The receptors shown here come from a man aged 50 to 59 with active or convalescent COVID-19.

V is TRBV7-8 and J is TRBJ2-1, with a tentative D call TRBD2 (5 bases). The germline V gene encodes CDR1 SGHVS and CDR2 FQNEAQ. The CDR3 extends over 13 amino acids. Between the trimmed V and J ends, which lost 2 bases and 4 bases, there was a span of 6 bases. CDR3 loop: CASSLREYNEQFF. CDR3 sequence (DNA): TGTGCCAGCAGCTTAAGGGAGTACAATGAGCAGTTCTTC.

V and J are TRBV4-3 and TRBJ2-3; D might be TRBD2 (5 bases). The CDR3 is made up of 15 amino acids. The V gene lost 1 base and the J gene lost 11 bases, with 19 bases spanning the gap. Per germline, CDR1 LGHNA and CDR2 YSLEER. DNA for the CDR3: TGCGCCAGCAGCCAAGGAGTTTCGGGAAACCCATTGCAGTATTTT. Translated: CASSQGVSGNPLQYF.

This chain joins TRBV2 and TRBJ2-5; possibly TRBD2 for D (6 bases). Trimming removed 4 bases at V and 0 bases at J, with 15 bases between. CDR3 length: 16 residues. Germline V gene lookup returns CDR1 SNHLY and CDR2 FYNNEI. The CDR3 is CASSGGERRYQETQYF. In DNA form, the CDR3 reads TGTGCCAGCAGTGGGGGGGAGCGGAGGTACCAAGAGACCCAGTACTTC.

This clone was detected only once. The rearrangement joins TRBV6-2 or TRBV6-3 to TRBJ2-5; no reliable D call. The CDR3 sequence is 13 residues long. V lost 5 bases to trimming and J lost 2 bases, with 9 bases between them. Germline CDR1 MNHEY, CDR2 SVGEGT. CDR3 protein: CASSHRPQETQYF. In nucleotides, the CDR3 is TGTGCCAGCAGTCACAGACCACAAGAGACCCAGTACTTC.

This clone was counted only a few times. The CDR3 loop reads CASSKGQGAPGELFF. The DNA of the CDR3 is TGTGCCAGCAGTAAGGGACAGGGGGCGCCCGGGGAGCTGTTTTTT. This rearrangement joins TRBV28 to TRBJ2-2; 12 nucleotides line up with TRBD1. Germline V gene sequence: CDR1 MDHEN, CDR2 SYDVKM. The junction had 4 bases not matched to a gene; V was cut back by 5 bases and J by 6 bases. This CDR3 contains 15 residues.

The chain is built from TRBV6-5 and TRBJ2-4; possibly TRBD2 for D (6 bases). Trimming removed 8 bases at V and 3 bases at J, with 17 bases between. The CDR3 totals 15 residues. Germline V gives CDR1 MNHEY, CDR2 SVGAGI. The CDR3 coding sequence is TGTGCCAGCCCCCGTGCGGGGCAGGGCAAAAACATTCAGTACTTC. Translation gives CASPRAGQGKNIQYF.

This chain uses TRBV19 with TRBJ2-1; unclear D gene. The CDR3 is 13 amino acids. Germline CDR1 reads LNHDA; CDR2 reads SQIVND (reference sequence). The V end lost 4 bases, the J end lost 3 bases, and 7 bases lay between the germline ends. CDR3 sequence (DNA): TGTGCCAGTAGTAGCGGAAACTACAATGAGCAGTTCTTC. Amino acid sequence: CASSSGNYNEQFF.